This T cell receptor (beta chain) was recovered during a study of T cell repertoires in cytomegalovirus infection. As for the study in general: Evidence of both CMV infection and a matching HLA type came from public TCR beta signatures.

This clonotype has just a few counts. Antigen: not known. CDR1 and CDR2 (germline): SEHNR, FQNEAQ (reference sequence). Between the trimmed V and J ends, which lost 2 bases and 7 bases, there was a span of 9 bases. The CDR3 is 12 residues long. Study outcomes and limitations: Summed frequency of public TCR beta families distinguished CMV carriers with the relevant HLA. Dominating the ex vivo response were HLA-C-restricted CMV-specific TCR beta clonotypes.

Via MiXCR, TCRdb re-called the reads, giving one row per CDR3 protein. The sample yields some 110,000 distinct CDR3 sequences, 9.5% to 13% seen once. The receptor's source is a human donor in good health (CMV status not recorded). Some clones in this sample may be carry-over from other donors' samples. The source material was PBMCs, sequenced either directly or after in vitro stimulation (not recorded which). The genes are TRBV7-9 and TRBJ2-7; perhaps TRBD1 as D (5 bases). CDR3 DNA: TGTGCCAGCAGCTTAATCCGACAGGAGCAGTACTTC. It specifies CASSLIRQEQYF.